This paragraph reports one TCR beta chain. Its antigen remains undetermined. According to the germline V gene, CDR1 reads SQVTM and CDR2 reads ANQGSEA. Trimming takes 5 bases from V and 0 bases from J, and the germline ends sit 8 bases apart. Inclusive of the bounding cysteine and phenylalanine, the CDR3 is 12 residues long. CDR3 DNA is the only sequence kept; it has 36 bases, read in frame from the first base. The data belong to a study of cytomegalovirus exposure and HLA in healthy donors (dated by TCRdb to about 2017). Background on the whole study: An earlier analysis of roughly 570 of the donors reported approximately 260 Gb of sequence data and 117 million unique TCR beta sequences obtained from 180 million or so T cells. The study was designed to test whether signatures of past pathogen exposure could be identified by cataloging public T cell receptors. An early release that covered several hundred HLA-typed donors contained approximately 300 gigabases of sequencing data and around 80 million unique TCR sequences. An earlier analysis of 587 of the donors applied high-throughput TCR beta sequencing to assess whether each TCR beta V gene segment acted as functional or pseudogenic. Typing coverage differed by locus: A, B, C, DRB1 and DQB1 were typed in about 620-640 donors, DQA1 in 500 to 550, DPA1 in some 610, and DPB1 in 400 to 480. To predict cytomegalovirus infection status, the study combined high-throughput TCR immunosequencing, statistical association of individual TCRs with disease status, and machine learning. On average, around 230,000 unique TCR beta nucleotide sequences were sequenced per donor among 398 genotyped donors of the cohort, with roughly 18% of those sequences being non-productive. Along with the 666-subject first cohort, a separate validation cohort of about 110 different subjects was used. The genetic ancestry cluster associated with self-reported Caucasian donors included 65% to 90% of the 300 to 400 genotyped donors. In a later analysis, previously published TCR beta repertoires from 500 to 750 donors were re-analyzed and high-resolution HLA genotyping was added so that TCR occurrence patterns could be studied. Both class I and class II loci were covered by HLA typing, at four-digit resolution. Genome-wide SNP genotypes for about 65% of the 666 donors were used in a later genetic analysis, which treated that subset as a discovery cohort. All discovery cohort repertoires had been generated using a single sequencing platform. The later analysis used no new phenotypic data to find candidate immune exposures, relying instead on TCR beta sequences and their occurrence across donors. Four or five DR-DQ haplotypes were treated as single units for association and clustering because of strong linkage in the cohort. Alongside the repertoire data, information on donor age, sex, ethnicity and CMV serostatus was compiled. The study profiled the T cell repertoires of 666 subjects by immunosequencing and related them to cytomegalovirus serostatus.

Library preparation employed the immunoSEQ multiplex PCR assay. A mixture of 60 forward primers for TCR Vbeta segments and 13 reverse primers for TCR Jbeta segments was used in the multiplex PCR. Amplification of the CDR3 region of rearranged TCR beta genes was performed with a multiplex PCR assay on genomic DNA. The Illumina HiSeq System was used to sequence the amplified TCR beta libraries as 87-base-pair reads. The authors' analysis ran thus. A later analysis counted some 74 million unique TCR beta chains across the 666 repertoires, and around 12 million of these chains were shared by at least two donors. Raw reads were error-corrected and collapsed into unique sequences with a nearest-neighbor algorithm that merged closely related sequences to remove PCR and sequencing errors. To assign V, D and J gene segments, CDR3 sequences were aligned to IMGT reference sequences. For a sequence to be retained, at least a six-nucleotide match to both a V gene segment and a J gene segment was required. Rearrangements were classified as productive when the CDR3 lacked stop codons and remained in frame with V and J, and all other rearrangements were classified as non-productive. Following IMGT convention, CDR3 was defined as the stretch from the second conserved V-encoded cysteine to the conserved J-encoded phenylalanine. The earlier analysis of fewer than 700 of the donors excluded sequences that lacked an unambiguous match to a single V gene segment. An earlier analysis of approximately 590 of the donors called V segments functional above 56.7% productive rearrangements and segregating when the between-donor standard deviation exceeded 5%. To diagnose cytomegalovirus status from the catalog of TCR beta chain sequences, a statistical classification framework was built. In a later analysis, V and J genes were assigned by comparing TCR nucleotide sequences against IMGT/GENE-DB human TR gene sequences. In a later analysis, CDR3 sequences and most-parsimonious VDJ recombination scenarios were assigned using the TCRdist pipeline. In a later analysis, each TCR beta chain was defined by its CDR3 amino acid sequence together with its V-gene family, and reads without a unique V-gene family were excluded. As a way to deal with suspected cross-contamination and a sequencing artifact, a later analysis dropped under 600 nucleotide sequences that were highly shared and had low generation probability. In a later analysis, a clonal expansion index for each public chain was calculated from normalized within-repertoire ranks of inferred template counts. In a later analysis, generation probabilities were computed with a VDJ recombination model fitted to out-of-frame rearrangements, and the resulting probabilities were checked against IGoR. In a later analysis, TCR-TCR, TCR-HLA and TCR-CMV co-occurrence was scored with hypergeometric tests, and a repertoire-size bias correction was applied to TCR pairs. A later analysis estimated false discovery rates by permuting HLA or CMV assignments 20 times. A later analysis grouped co-occurring TCRs with DBSCAN, adding TCRdist sequence similarity when clustering within HLA-allele-positive subsets. Repertoires with fewer than 30,000 or more than 120,000 public chains, plus five repertoires with anomalous nucleotide sharing, were excluded from co-occurrence clustering. Held by TCRdb, this immuneACCESS table contains in-frame sequences only and omits some clones. Under half of the omission traces to an unresolved V gene where checked; the cause of the rest is unknown. V and J calls and clone size follow that table, whereas D and trimming were derived from the DNA. The sample table holds around 75,000 clones. Approximately 1.5% of the sample goes to the ten largest clones.

The paper as a whole reports these results and caveats: Specific HLA alleles were associated with about 17,000 TCR beta sequences at a false discovery rate of 0.05 in a later analysis. In the study, some 180 TCR beta chains were listed as associated with cytomegalovirus. In a later analysis, the rate of TCR association differed among HLA loci, with DRB1 alleles having the most associated TCRs and HLA-C alleles having the fewest. Sequencing depth was assumed to be roughly uniform across donors in the presence/absence analyses, though that assumption may not hold. In an earlier analysis of 587 of the donors, most TCR beta V segments appeared in productive rearrangements about 90% or about 30% of the time, broadly matching IMGT annotations. The 87-base-pair reads could not distinguish some IMGT-functional V segments, including TRBV6-2 and TRBV6-3, so those segments were excluded. In this cohort, only TCR beta chains were sequenced, and detectable features were limited by the absence of alpha or paired-chain data. Three of the identified cytomegalovirus-associated TCR beta chains were confirmed in vitro to be specific for cytomegalovirus antigens. A cluster of highly shared sequence variants was judged likely to be a technical artifact of the sequencing pipeline. Because HLA typing was unavailable for some donors at each locus, only the typed subset was used in association tests. Some 16 rarely observed V segments, including chromosome 9 orphons, were excluded from the earlier analysis of several hundred of the donors because counts were too low. A later analysis found that most CMV-associated TCR beta chains appeared HLA-restricted, with HLA associations seemingly driven largely by CMV exposure. Cytomegalovirus status was reported to be diagnosed by the classifier with high specificity and sensitivity in both the original and validation cohorts. V-gene and J-gene trimming of TCR beta chains was associated with a missense DCLRE1C variant in a later genetic analysis, and the association was replicated in an independent cohort. A further reported finding was that TCR beta sequences accurately predicted the HLA-A and HLA-B alleles for most subjects in the first cohort. In a later analysis, several top co-occurrence clusters were reported to appear linked to parvovirus B19, influenza, CMV and Epstein-Barr virus. In a later analysis, HLA-associated TCR beta chains were found to be more clonally expanded and to have lower generation probabilities than equally common non-associated chains. CMV serostatus was the only immune exposure information available for the cohort. Across donors, most TCR sequences were observed very rarely, whereas some public TCRs were present in many individuals. According to a later genetic analysis, donors in an Asian-associated ancestry cluster had fewer N-insertions in productive TCRs than the roughly 660-donor mean. The authors suggested that the approach could potentially be extended to other disease states and immunological phenotypes. When HLA alleles, especially DR and DQ, strongly co-occurred, attributing TCR associations to individual alleles was difficult. Linkage disequilibrium might explain the correlated functional status among segregating V segments, but an unknown experimental factor could not be excluded.

The cohort comprised under 700 healthy bone marrow donors. Cohort members were all nominally healthy when sampled, although unrecorded immune exposures were likely present. The donor tested CMV seronegative and was one of the 352 seronegative cohort members. Each donor provided a peripheral blood sample, and peripheral blood mononuclear cells were used for TCR beta sequencing. The Qiagen DNeasy Blood Extraction Kit was used to extract genomic DNA from the blood cell samples. In this chain, TRBV29-1 is recombined with TRBJ2-7; TRBD2 could be the D gene, as 6 bases match. The receptor was derived from a woman aged 55-69 years in good health and CMV-seronegative. The sequenced material came from PBMCs. The CDR3 region has the sequence CSVQTSSYEQYF. The DNA is as follows: TGCAGCGTTCAGACTAGCTCCTACGAGCAGTACTTC.